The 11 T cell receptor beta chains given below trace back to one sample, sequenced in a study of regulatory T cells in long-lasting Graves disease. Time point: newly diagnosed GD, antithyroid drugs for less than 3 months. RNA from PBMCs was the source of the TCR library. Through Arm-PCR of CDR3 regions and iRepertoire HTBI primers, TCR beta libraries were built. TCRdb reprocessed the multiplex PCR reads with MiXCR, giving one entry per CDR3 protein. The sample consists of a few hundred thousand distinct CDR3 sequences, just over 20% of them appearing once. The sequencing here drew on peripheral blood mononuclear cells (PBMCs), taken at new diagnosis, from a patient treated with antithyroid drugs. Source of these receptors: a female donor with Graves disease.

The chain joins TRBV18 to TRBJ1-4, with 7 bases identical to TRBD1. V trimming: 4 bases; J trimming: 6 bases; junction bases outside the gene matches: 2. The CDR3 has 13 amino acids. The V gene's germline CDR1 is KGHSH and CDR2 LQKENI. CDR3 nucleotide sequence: TGTGCCAGCTCACTCGGGACAGATGAAAAACTGTTTTTT. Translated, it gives CASSLGTDEKLFF. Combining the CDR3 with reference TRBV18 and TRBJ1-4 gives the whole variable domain NAGVMQNPRHLVRRRGQEARLRCSPMKGHSHVYWYRQLPEEGLKFMVYLQKENIIDESGMPKERFSAEFPKEGPSILRIQQVVRGDSAAYFCASSLGTDEKLFFGSGTQLSVL.

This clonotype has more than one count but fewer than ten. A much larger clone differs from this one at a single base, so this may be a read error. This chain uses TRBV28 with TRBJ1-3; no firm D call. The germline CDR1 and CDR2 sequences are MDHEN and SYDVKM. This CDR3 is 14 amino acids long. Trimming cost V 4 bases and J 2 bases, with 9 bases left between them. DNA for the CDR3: TGTGCCAGCAGTTCGTCTGATACTGGAAACACCATATATTTT. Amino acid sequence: CASSSSDTGNTIYF.

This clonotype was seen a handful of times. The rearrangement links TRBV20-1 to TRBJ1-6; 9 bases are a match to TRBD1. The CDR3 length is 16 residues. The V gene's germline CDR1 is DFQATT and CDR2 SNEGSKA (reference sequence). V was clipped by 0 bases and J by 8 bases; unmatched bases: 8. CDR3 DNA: TGCAGTGCTAGAGATGCGGGACAGGGAGCGGATTCACCCCTCCACTTT. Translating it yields CSARDAGQGADSPLHF.

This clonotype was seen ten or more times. CDR3 protein: CATSDFGDRGTVGETQYF. CDR3 nucleotides: TGTGCCACCAGTGATTTTGGGGACAGGGGAACTGTGGGAGAGACCCAGTACTTC. The chain carries TRBV24-1 and TRBJ2-5; 10 bases align to TRBD1. The CDR3 is made up of 18 amino acids. The germline gives CDR1 KGHDR, CDR2 SFDVKD. The V gene end was trimmed by 1 base and the J gene end by 4 bases; junction bases not matched to a gene: 11.

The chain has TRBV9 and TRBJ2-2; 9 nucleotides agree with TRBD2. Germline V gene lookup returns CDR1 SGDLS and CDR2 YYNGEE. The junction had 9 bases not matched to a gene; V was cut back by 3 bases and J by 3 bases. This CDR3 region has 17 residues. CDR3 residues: CASSAGSGSRDTGELFF. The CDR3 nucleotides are TGTGCCAGCAGCGCCGGTAGCGGGAGTCGGGACACCGGGGAGCTGTTTTTT.

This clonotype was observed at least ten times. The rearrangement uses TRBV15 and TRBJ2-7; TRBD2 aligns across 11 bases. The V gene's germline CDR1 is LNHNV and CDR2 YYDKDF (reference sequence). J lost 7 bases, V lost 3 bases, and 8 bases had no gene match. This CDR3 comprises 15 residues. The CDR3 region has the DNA TGTGCCACCAGCAGGAAGACTAGCGGGGTTAGTGAGCAGTACTTC. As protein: CATSRKTSGVSEQYF. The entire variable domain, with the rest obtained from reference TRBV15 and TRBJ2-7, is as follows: DAMVIQNPRYQVTQFGKPVTLSCSQTLNHNVMYWYQQKSSQAPKLLFHYYDKDFNNEADTPDNFQSRRPNTSFCFLDIRSPGLGDTAMYLCATSRKTSGVSEQYFGPGTRLTVT.

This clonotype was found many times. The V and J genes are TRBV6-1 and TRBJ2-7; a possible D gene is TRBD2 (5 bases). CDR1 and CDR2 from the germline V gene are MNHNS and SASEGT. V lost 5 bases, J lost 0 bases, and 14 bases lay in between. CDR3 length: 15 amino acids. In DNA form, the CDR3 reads TGTGCCAGCAGTCGATATGGGGAGAGCTCCTACGAGCAGTACTTC. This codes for CASSRYGESSYEQYF.

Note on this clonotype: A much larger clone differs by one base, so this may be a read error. The CDR3 is CASSPRGSYEQFF. The CDR3 nucleotides are TGCGCCAGCAGCCCCAGGGGATCCTACGAGCAGTTCTTC. This chain joins TRBV5-1 and TRBJ2-1; the D gene is possibly TRBD1 (6 bases). CDR3 length: 13 residues. From germline, CDR1 is SGHRS and CDR2 YFSETQ. V gave up 4 bases and J gave up 10 bases, with 15 bases separating them.

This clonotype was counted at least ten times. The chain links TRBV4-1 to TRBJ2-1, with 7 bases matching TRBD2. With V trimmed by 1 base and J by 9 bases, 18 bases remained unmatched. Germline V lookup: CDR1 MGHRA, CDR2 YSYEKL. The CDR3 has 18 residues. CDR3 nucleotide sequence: TGCGCCAGCAGCCAAGGCCCTTTCGGTGGGAGGGCTTTCAGTGAGCAGTTCTTC. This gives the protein CASSQGPFGGRAFSEQFF.

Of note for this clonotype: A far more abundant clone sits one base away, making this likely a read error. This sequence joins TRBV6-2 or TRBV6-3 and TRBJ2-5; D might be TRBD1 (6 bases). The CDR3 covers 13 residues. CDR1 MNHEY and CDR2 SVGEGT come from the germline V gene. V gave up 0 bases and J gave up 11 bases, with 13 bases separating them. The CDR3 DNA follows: TGTGCCAGCAGTTACTCTTTGACAGGTATTCAGTACTTC. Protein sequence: CASSYSLTGIQYF.

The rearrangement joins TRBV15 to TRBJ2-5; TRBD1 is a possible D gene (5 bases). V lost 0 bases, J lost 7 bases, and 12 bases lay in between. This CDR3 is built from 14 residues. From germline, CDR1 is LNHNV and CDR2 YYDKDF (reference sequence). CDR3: CATSREQVTGTQYF. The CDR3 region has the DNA TGTGCCACCAGCAGAGAACAAGTCACAGGGACCCAGTACTTC. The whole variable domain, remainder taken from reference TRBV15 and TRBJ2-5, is DAMVIQNPRYQVTQFGKPVTLSCSQTLNHNVMYWYQQKSSQAPKLLFHYYDKDFNNEADTPDNFQSRRPNTSFCFLDIRSPGLGDTAMYLCATSREQVTGTQYFGPGTRLLVL.